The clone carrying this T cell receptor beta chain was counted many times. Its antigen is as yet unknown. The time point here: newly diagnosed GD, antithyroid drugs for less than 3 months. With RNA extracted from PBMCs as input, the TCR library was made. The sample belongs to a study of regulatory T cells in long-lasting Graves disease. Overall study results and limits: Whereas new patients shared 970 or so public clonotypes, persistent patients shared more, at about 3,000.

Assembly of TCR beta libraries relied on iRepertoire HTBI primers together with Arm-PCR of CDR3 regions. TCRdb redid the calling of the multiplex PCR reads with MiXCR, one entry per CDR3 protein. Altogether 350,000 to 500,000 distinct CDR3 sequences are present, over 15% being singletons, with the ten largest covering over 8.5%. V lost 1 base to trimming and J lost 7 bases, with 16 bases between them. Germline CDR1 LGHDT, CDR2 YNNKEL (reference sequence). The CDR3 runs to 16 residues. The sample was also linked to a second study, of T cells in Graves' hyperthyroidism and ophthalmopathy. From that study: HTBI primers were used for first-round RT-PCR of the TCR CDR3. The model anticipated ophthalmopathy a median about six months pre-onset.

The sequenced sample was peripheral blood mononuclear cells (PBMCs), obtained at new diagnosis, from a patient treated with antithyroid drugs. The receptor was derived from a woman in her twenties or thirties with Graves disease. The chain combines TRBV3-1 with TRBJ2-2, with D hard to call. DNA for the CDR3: TGTGCCAGCAGCCAAGTTCGCGGCCGGTTGGGCGGGGAGCTGTTTTTT. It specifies CASSQVRGRLGGELFF.